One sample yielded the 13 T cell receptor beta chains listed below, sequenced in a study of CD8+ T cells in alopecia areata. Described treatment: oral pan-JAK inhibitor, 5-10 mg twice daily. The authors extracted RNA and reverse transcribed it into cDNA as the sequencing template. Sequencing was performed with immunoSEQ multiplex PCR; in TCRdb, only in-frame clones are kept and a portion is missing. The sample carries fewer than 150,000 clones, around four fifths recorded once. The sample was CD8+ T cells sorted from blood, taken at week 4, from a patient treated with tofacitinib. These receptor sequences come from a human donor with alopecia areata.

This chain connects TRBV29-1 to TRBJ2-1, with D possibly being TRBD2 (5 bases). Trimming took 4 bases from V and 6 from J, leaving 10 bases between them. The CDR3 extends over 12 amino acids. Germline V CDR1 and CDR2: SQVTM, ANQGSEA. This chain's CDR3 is CSVVPRGNEQFF. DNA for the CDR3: TGCAGCGTTGTTCCCCGGGGCAATGAGCAGTTCTTC.

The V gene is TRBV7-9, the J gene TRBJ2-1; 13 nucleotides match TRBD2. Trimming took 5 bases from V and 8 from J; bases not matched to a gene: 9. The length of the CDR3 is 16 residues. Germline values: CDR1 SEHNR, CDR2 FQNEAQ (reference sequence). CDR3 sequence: CASSPTSGGLPDEQFF. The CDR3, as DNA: TGTGCCAGCAGCCCGACTAGCGGGGGGCTACCGGATGAGCAGTTCTTC.

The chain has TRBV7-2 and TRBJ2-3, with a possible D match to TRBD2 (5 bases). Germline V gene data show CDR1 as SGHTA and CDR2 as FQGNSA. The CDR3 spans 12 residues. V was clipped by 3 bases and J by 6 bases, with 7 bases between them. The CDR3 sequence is CASSFPGDTQYF. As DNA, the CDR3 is TGTGCCAGCAGCTTCCCGGGGGATACGCAGTATTTT.

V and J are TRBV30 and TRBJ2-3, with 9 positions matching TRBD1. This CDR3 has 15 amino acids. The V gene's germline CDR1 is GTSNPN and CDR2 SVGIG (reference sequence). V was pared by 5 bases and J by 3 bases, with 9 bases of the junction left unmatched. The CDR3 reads CAWARTGAPTDTQYF. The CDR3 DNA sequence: TGTGCCTGGGCCCGGACAGGGGCGCCGACAGATACGCAGTATTTT.

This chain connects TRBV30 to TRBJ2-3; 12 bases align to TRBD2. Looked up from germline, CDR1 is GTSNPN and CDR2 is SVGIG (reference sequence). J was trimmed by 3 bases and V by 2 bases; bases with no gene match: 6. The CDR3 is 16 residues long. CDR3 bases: TGTGCCTGGAGTTTCCTAGCGGGGGGGCTGACAGATACGCAGTATTTT. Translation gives CAWSFLAGGLTDTQYF.

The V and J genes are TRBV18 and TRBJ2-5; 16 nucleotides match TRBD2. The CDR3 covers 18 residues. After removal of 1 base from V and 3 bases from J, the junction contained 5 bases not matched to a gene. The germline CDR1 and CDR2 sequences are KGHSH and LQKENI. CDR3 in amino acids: CASSPRPGLAGGKETQYF. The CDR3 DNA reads TGTGCCAGCTCACCACGCCCGGGACTAGCGGGGGGGAAAGAGACCCAGTACTTC.

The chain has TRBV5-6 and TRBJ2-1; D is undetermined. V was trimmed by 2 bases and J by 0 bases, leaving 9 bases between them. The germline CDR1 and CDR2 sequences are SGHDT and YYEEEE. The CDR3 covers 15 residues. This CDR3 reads CASSFISSSYNEQFF. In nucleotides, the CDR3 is TGTGCCAGCAGCTTCATCAGCTCCTCCTACAATGAGCAGTTCTTC.

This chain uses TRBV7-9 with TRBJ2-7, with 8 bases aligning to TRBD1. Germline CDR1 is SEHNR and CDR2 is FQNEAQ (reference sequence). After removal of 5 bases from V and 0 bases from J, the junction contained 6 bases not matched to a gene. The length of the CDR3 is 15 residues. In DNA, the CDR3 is TGTGCCAGCAGCCCCCGGGGGACAGGCTCCTACGAGCAGTACTTC. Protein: CASSPRGTGSYEQYF.

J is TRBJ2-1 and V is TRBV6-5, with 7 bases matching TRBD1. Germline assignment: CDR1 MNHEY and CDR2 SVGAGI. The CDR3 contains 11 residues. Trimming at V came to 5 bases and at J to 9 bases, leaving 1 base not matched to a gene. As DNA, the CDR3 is TGTGCCAGCAGTCGACAGGGTGAGCAGTTCTTC. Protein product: CASSRQGEQFF.

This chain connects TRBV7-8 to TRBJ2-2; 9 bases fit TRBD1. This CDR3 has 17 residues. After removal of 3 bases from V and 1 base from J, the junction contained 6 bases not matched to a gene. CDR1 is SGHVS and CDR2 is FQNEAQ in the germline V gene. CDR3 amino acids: CASSFPRQGGNTGELFF. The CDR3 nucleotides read TGTGCCAGCAGCTTCCCGAGACAGGGGGGGAACACCGGGGAGCTGTTTTTT. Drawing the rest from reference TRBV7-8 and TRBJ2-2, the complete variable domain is GAGVSQSPRYKVAKRGQDVALRCDPISGHVSLFWYQQALGQGPEFLTYFQNEAQLDKSGLPSDRFFAERPEGSVSTLKIQRTQQEDSAVYLCASSFPRQGGNTGELFFGEGSRLTVL.

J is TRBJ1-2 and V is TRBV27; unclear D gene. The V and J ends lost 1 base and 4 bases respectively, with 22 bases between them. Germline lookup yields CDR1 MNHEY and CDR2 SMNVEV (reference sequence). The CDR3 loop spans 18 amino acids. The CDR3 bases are TGTGCCAGCAGTTTATGGTCAGGATCGGCAGGTCTAGGCTATGGCTACACCTTC. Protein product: CASSLWSGSAGLGYGYTF.

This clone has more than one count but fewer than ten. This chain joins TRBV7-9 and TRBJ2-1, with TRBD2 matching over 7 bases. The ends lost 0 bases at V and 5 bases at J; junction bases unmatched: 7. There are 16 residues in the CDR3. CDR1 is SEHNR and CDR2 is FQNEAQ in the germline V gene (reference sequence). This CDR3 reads CASSLAGTTSNNEQFF. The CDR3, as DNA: TGTGCCAGCAGCTTAGCGGGGACTACTTCAAACAATGAGCAGTTCTTC.

The CDR3 DNA reads TGCGCCAGCAGCCAAGGGGGCCAGGGGAGGGATACGCAGTATTTT. Translation: CASSQGGQGRDTQYF. The chain couples TRBV4-1 to TRBJ2-3, with D perhaps assigned TRBD1 or TRBD2 (6 bases each). Germline V CDR1 and CDR2: MGHRA, YSYEKL. The CDR3 runs to 15 residues. V was trimmed by 1 base and J by 6 bases, leaving 14 bases between them.